This entry lists 14 T cell receptor beta chains sequenced from one sample in a study of response to subunit inactivated influenza vaccine. Via MiXCR, TCRdb re-called the RT-PCR reads, giving one row per CDR3 protein. The profile shows over 400,000 distinct CDR3 sequences, approximately 11% of them singletons. The material sequenced was PBMCs from blood, taken more than 35 days after vaccination. These TCRs come from a man aged 45-65 years who received an inactivated influenza vaccine.

This clonotype has just a few counts. The rearrangement uses TRBV11-3 and TRBJ2-1; D remains unclear. Trimming removed 3 bases from V and 8 bases from J, with 11 bases in between. CDR1 and CDR2 (germline): SGHNT, YENEEA. The CDR3 contains 13 residues. The CDR3 DNA sequence: TGTGCCAGCAGCTTCCGACCAGCCGATGAGCAGTTCTTC. Its protein is CASSFRPADEQFF.

V and J are TRBV11-2 and TRBJ2-1; D is ambiguous. Deletions cut 4 bases from V and 9 bases from J, with 13 bases between. Germline values: CDR1 SGHAT, CDR2 FQNNGV. CDR3 length equals 13 residues. The CDR3 reads CASSYGPDLEQFF. CDR3 sequence (DNA): TGTGCCAGCAGCTATGGACCCGACCTTGAGCAGTTCTTC. The complete variable domain, with remaining parts taken from reference TRBV11-2 and TRBJ2-1, reads EAGVAQSPRYKIIEKRQSVAFWCNPISGHATLYWYQQILGQGPKLLIQFQNNGVVDDSQLPKDRFSAERLKGVDSTLKIQPAKLEDSAVYLCASSYGPDLEQFFGPGTRLTVL.

The genes are TRBV5-1 and TRBJ1-5, with 9 bases fitting TRBD1. Trimming took 7 bases from V and 3 from J; bases not matched to a gene: 8. The CDR3 extends over 15 amino acids. CDR1 and CDR2 from the germline V gene are SGHRS and YFSETQ. The CDR3 sequence: CASSEQGAPNQPQHF. DNA of the CDR3: TGCGCCAGCTCCGAACAGGGGGCGCCCAATCAGCCCCAGCATTTT.

The V and J genes are TRBV12-3 or TRBV12-4 and TRBJ2-7; either TRBD1 or TRBD2 may fit D (5 bases each). This CDR3 region has 12 residues. Deletions cut 4 bases from V and 2 bases from J, with 6 bases between. The DNA for the CDR3 is TGTGCCAGCAGTTGGGGGACCTACGAGCAGTACTTC. Encoded protein: CASSWGTYEQYF.

This clonotype was observed many times. The chain employs TRBV12-3 or TRBV12-4 and TRBJ2-7; 8 nucleotides match TRBD2. The CDR3 is 14 residues long. V shed 5 bases and J 2 bases; nucleotides not matched to a gene: 5. In DNA, the CDR3 is TGTGCCAGCAGTATCGGGGGGGTTCCCTACGAGCAGTACTTC. It translates to CASSIGGVPYEQYF.

This clonotype was observed a handful of times. The chain combines TRBV12-3 or TRBV12-4 with TRBJ2-1, with D hard to call. The CDR3 is 12 amino acids. Trimming stripped 5 bases from V and 2 bases from J, with 4 bases between. CDR3 region: CASSNTYNEQFF. As DNA, the CDR3 is TGTGCCAGCAGTAATACCTACAATGAGCAGTTCTTC.

In this sample, this clonotype turned up once. The chain is built from TRBV7-9 and TRBJ2-1, with D unresolved. Germline assignment: CDR1 SEHNR and CDR2 FQNEAQ (reference sequence). CDR3 length equals 14 residues. Trimming pared 2 bases from V and 5 bases from J, leaving 10 bases between. CDR3 residues: CASSLLSADNEQFF. The CDR3 DNA sequence: TGTGCCAGCAGCTTATTAAGTGCCGACAATGAGCAGTTCTTC. Variable domain in full (rest from reference TRBV7-9 and TRBJ2-1): DTGVSQNPRHKITKRGQNVTFRCDPISEHNRLYWYRQTLGQGPEFLTYFQNEAQLEKSRLLSDRFSAERPKGSFSTLEIQRTEQGDSAMYLCASSLLSADNEQFFGPGTRLTVL.

This clonotype was counted many times. The chain has TRBV5-6 and TRBJ1-1, with D possibly being TRBD1 (5 bases). The V gene's germline CDR1 is SGHDT and CDR2 YYEEEE. CDR3 length equals 14 residues. The V end lost 4 bases, the J end lost 1 base, and 11 bases lay between the germline ends. CDR3 protein: CASSRGRANTEAFF. The CDR3 DNA reads TGTGCCAGCAGCAGGGGACGGGCGAACACTGAAGCTTTCTTT.

The chain has TRBV7-2 and TRBJ2-3; the D gene could be TRBD1 or TRBD2 (5 bases each). CDR1 and CDR2 from the germline V gene are SGHTA and FQGNSA. The CDR3 consists of 16 residues. Trimming pared 5 bases from V and 3 bases from J, leaving 18 bases between. As DNA, the CDR3 is TGTGCCAGCAGCCTGATGGGGGTCAGGGTTACAGATACGCAGTATTTT. It encodes CASSLMGVRVTDTQYF. The variable domain in full, completed from reference TRBV7-2 and TRBJ2-3, reads GAGVSQSPSNKVTEKGKDVELRCDPISGHTALYWYRQSLGQGLEFLIYFQGNSAPDKSGLPSDRFSAERTGGSVSTLTIQRTQQEDSAVYLCASSLMGVRVTDTQYFGPGTRLTVL.

This clonotype was observed a few times. The chain combines TRBV20-1 with TRBJ2-2; TRBD1 might be the D (5 bases). Germline lookup yields CDR1 DFQATT and CDR2 SNEGSKA (reference sequence). V was shortened by 1 base and J by 7 bases, with 16 bases between the two germline ends. This CDR3 region has 15 residues. Written as DNA, the CDR3 is TGCAGTGCTAGAGCCCCACAAGGGGAAGGCGGGGAGCTGTTTTTT. Protein product: CSARAPQGEGGELFF.

This clonotype has more than one count but fewer than ten. The rearrangement links TRBV10-1 to TRBJ1-4; a possible D gene is TRBD1 (6 bases). Trimming removed 2 bases at V and 7 bases at J, with 8 bases between. This CDR3 comprises 13 residues. Per germline, CDR1 WNHNN and CDR2 SYGVQD (reference sequence). CDR3 sequence: CASSETGSEKLFF. Here the CDR3 DNA reads TGCGCCAGCAGTGAGACAGGGAGTGAAAAACTGTTTTTT.

This clonotype was observed a few times. The chain links TRBV11-2 to TRBJ2-1; D unresolved. The CDR3 consists of 14 residues. V lost 7 bases and J 7 bases, leaving 17 bases between the germline ends. Germline V gene sequence: CDR1 SGHAT, CDR2 FQNNGV. The CDR3 nucleotides read TGTGCCAGCAACCCCTTAGGTTTGGGAAATGAGCAGTTCTTC. It codes for CASNPLGLGNEQFF.

This clonotype came up a few times. This chain links TRBV7-2 with TRBJ2-1; TRBD2 agrees at 9 bases. CDR1 is SGHTA, CDR2 FQGNSA, per germline. V lost 4 bases to trimming and J lost 4 bases; unmatched junction nucleotides: 5. The CDR3 runs to 15 residues. CDR3 DNA: TGTGCCAGCAGCTCCCCTAGCGGGACTTACAATGAGCAGTTCTTC. Amino acid sequence: CASSSPSGTYNEQFF.

A few counts support this clonotype. The rearrangement uses TRBV15 and TRBJ1-1, with D unclear. The length of the CDR3 is 13 residues. Trimming left V 8 bases short and J 1 base short, with 11 bases between. CDR1 and CDR2 from the germline V gene are LNHNV and YYDKDF (reference sequence). The CDR3 sequence: CATGREPNTEAFF. In nucleotides, the CDR3 is TGTGCCACCGGTCGGGAACCGAACACTGAAGCTTTCTTT.